The 25 T cell receptor beta chains below were found in one sample sequenced in a study of long-term antiretroviral therapy in people with HIV. Sequencing used immunoSEQ v3.0 at survey level. Produced via immunoSEQ multiplex PCR; TCRdb's table is partial and in-frame only. The sample has about 21,000 clones, around 69% seen once. The sample in question was unsorted PBMCs, obtained 1.7 to 1.8 years before starting antiretroviral therapy. Source of these receptors: a middle-aged woman with HIV.

The chain links TRBV5-1 to TRBJ2-7, with 9 positions matching TRBD1. CDR3 length equals 14 residues. Losses at the gene ends were 6 bases for V and 5 bases for J; bases not matched to a gene: 9. Germline-derived CDR1 and CDR2 are SGHRS and YFSETQ. The CDR3 loop reads CASTRGDRDNEQYF. The DNA for the CDR3 is TGCGCCAGCACCCGAGGGGACAGGGATAACGAGCAGTACTTC.

CDR3 amino acids: CASSLPGAREKLFF. CDR3 bases: TGCGCCAGCAGCTTGCCTGGGGCTCGTGAAAAACTGTTTTTT. The chain couples TRBV5-1 to TRBJ1-4; D is perhaps TRBD1 (5 bases). Trimming stripped 1 base from V and 7 bases from J, with 11 bases between. The CDR3 spans 14 residues. Germline V gene data show CDR1 as SGHRS and CDR2 as YFSETQ.

This chain links TRBV21-1 with TRBJ2-3; TRBD2, as called in the table, went unchecked against the DNA. TRBV21-1 is designated a pseudogene. This CDR3 is 13 amino acids long. The CDR3 bases are TGTGCCAGCAGCAAAGTGAGGGCAGATACGCAGTATTTT. Amino acids: CASSKVRADTQYF.

The chain links TRBV4-3 to TRBJ1-1; D gene ambiguous. The CDR3 extends over 18 amino acids. Trimming stripped 0 bases from V and 0 bases from J, with 17 bases between. Germline lookup yields CDR1 LGHNA and CDR2 YSLEER. DNA for the CDR3: TGCGCCAGCAGCCAAGATACCAGGTTCTATACTATGAACACTGAAGCTTTCTTT. Its protein is CASSQDTRFYTMNTEAFF.

V gene TRBV5-1 combines with J gene TRBJ1-1, with D hard to call. V was clipped by 4 bases and J by 3 bases, with 16 bases between them. The CDR3 spans 15 residues. Per germline, CDR1 SGHRS and CDR2 YFSETQ. CDR3 sequence: CASSRAKRPDTEAFF. In DNA form, the CDR3 reads TGCGCCAGCAGCCGAGCTAAAAGACCTGACACTGAAGCTTTCTTT.

The rearrangement joins TRBV10-1 to TRBJ1-1; D unresolved. Looked up from germline, CDR1 is WNHNN and CDR2 is SYGVQD (reference sequence). CDR3 length: 12 residues. Trimming shortened V by 5 bases and J by 2 bases, and 6 bases separated the two germline ends. The CDR3 nucleotides read TGCGCCAGCAGTAGAGCTAACACTGAAGCTTTCTTT. This codes for CASSRANTEAFF.

The chain employs TRBV10-3 and TRBJ1-4; a possible D gene is TRBD1 (5 bases). The CDR3 loop spans 14 amino acids. V was pared by 10 bases and J by 5 bases, with 17 bases between. Germline loops: CDR1 ENHRY, CDR2 SYGVKD. CDR3 sequence: CATESGSVNEKLFF. The CDR3 DNA reads TGTGCCACCGAATCAGGGAGTGTAAATGAAAAACTGTTTTTT.

This chain uses TRBV7-9 with TRBJ2-5; D gene ambiguous. CDR1 and CDR2 from the germline V gene are SEHNR and FQNEAQ (reference sequence). This CDR3 has 15 residues. Trimming took off 1 base at V and 1 base at J, with 10 bases between the two ends. For the CDR3, the DNA is TGTGCCAGCAGCTTAGAGGTGGGAACCCAAGAGACCCAGTACTTC. Protein sequence: CASSLEVGTQETQYF.

The chain is built from TRBV7-8 and TRBJ2-7, with 7 bases fitting TRBD1. The CDR3 consists of 16 residues. Germline V CDR1 and CDR2: SGHVS, FQNEAQ. V lost 1 base, J lost 2 bases, and 8 bases stayed unmatched. This chain's CDR3 is CASSLGAGGQTYEQYF. DNA for the CDR3: TGTGCCAGCAGCTTAGGGGCAGGGGGACAAACCTACGAGCAGTACTTC.

This chain's CDR3 is CASSLGADQPQHF. CDR3 nucleotides: TGTGCCAGCAGTTTAGGGGCCGATCAGCCCCAGCATTTT. The gene calls are TRBV27 and TRBJ1-5; D may be TRBD1 (5 bases). V shed 2 bases and J shed 5 bases, with 7 bases lying between them. This CDR3 is built from 13 residues. Looked up from germline, CDR1 is MNHEY and CDR2 is SMNVEV (reference sequence).

The chain has TRBV6-6 and TRBJ1-5, with a tentative D call TRBD1 (6 bases). The CDR3 runs 15 residues. The ends were cut back, 0 bases at V and 9 bases at J, with 15 bases in the middle. Looked up from germline, CDR1 is MNHNY and CDR2 is SVGAGI (reference sequence). This chain's CDR3 is CASSYSETSGAPQHF. DNA for the CDR3: TGTGCCAGCAGTTACTCCGAGACCTCGGGGGCGCCCCAGCATTTT.

The J gene is TRBJ1-1, the V gene TRBV2; D possibly corresponds to TRBD1 (5 bases). The CDR3 is 13 amino acids. Trimming took off 8 bases at V and 0 bases at J, with 10 bases between the two ends. CDR1 and CDR2 from the germline V gene are SNHLY and FYNNEI. CDR3 nucleotides: TGTGCCAGCCTCAGGGCCGTGAACACTGAAGCTTTCTTT. This translates into CASLRAVNTEAFF. The whole variable domain, remainder taken from reference TRBV2 and TRBJ1-1, is EPEVTQTPSHQVTQMGQEVILRCVPISNHLYFYWYRQILGQKVEFLVSFYNNEISEKSEIFDDQFSVERPDGSNFTLKIRSTKLEDSAMYFCASLRAVNTEAFFGQGTRLTVV.

This rearrangement joins TRBV13 to TRBJ1-1; TRBD1 matches 8 bases. V was clipped by 4 bases and J by 0 bases; unmatched bases: 7. The CDR3 sequence is 16 residues long. The germline CDR1 and CDR2 sequences are PRHDT and FYEKMQ (reference sequence). In DNA, the CDR3 is TGTGCCAGCAGCTCAGGGGGCGCCTACATGAACACTGAAGCTTTCTTT. It encodes CASSSGGAYMNTEAFF. The full variable domain, with the rest looked up from reference TRBV13 and TRBJ1-1, is AAGVIQSPRHLIKEKRETATLKCYPIPRHDTVYWYQQGPGQDPQFLISFYEKMQSDKGSIPDRFSAQQFSDYHSELNMSSLELGDSALYFCASSSGGAYMNTEAFFGQGTRLTVV.

This clone has more than one count but fewer than ten. This chain joins TRBV14 and TRBJ1-1; D is ambiguous. Germline V lookup: CDR1 SGHDN, CDR2 FVKESK. The CDR3 extends over 12 amino acids. V lost 0 bases to trimming and J lost 7 bases, with 6 bases between them. The CDR3 loop reads CASSQDRGEAFF. CDR3 bases: TGTGCCAGCAGCCAAGATCGAGGTGAAGCTTTCTTT.

The chain uses TRBV19 and TRBJ1-5, with a possible D match to TRBD1 (6 bases). Per the germline V gene, CDR1 is LNHDA and CDR2 is SQIVND (reference sequence). Trimming shortened V by 7 bases and J by 1 base, and 14 bases separated the two germline ends. This CDR3 comprises 15 residues. CDR3 DNA: TGTGCCAGTAACATCCTAGGGGGAAGCAATCAGCCCCAGCATTTT. This sequence encodes CASNILGGSNQPQHF.

The chain couples TRBV29-1 to TRBJ2-7, with 11 bases that match TRBD1. This CDR3 has 15 amino acids. J was trimmed by 0 bases and V by 5 bases; bases with no gene match: 6. Germline-derived CDR1 and CDR2 are SQVTM and ANQGSEA. The CDR3 sequence: CSVTGTGGSSYEQYF. The CDR3 nucleotides read TGCAGCGTTACCGGGACAGGGGGAAGCTCCTACGAGCAGTACTTC.

The V and J genes are TRBV5-1 and TRBJ1-1, with TRBD1 matching over 7 bases. The CDR3 has 14 residues. The germline gives CDR1 SGHRS, CDR2 YFSETQ. Trimming at V came to 4 bases and at J to 5 bases, leaving 8 bases not matched to a gene. This chain's CDR3 is CASSVLDRATEAFF. DNA of the CDR3: TGCGCCAGCAGCGTATTAGACAGGGCTACTGAAGCTTTCTTT.

This sequence joins TRBV19 and TRBJ1-2; possibly TRBD1 for D (6 bases). Germline loops: CDR1 LNHDA, CDR2 SQIVND (reference sequence). The CDR3 covers 12 residues. Deletions cut 6 bases from V and 7 bases from J, with 12 bases between. CDR3 in DNA: TGTGCCAGTAGAACAGGGCTAGGTGGCTACACCTTC. It is translated as CASRTGLGGYTF.

The CDR3 DNA sequence: TGTGCCAGCAGCCCGGGACAGCCAAATGAAAAACTGTTTTTT. The encoded protein is CASSPGQPNEKLFF. The chain employs TRBV11-3 and TRBJ1-4, with 7 nucleotides matching TRBD1. V dropped 5 bases and J dropped 5; count of bases not matched to a gene: 5. The CDR3 runs 14 residues. Per the germline V gene, CDR1 is SGHNT and CDR2 is YENEEA.

This clone rates as medium-sized. The chain is built from TRBV21-1 and TRBJ2-7; the table's D call TRBD2 went unverified against the DNA. TRBV21-1 counts as a pseudogene. CDR3 length: 17 amino acids. The CDR3 DNA follows: TGTGCCGGTAAGAAGGGGGCGGGGGGCAAAAGCTCCTACGAGCAGTACTTC. Protein: CAGKKGAGGKSSYEQYF.

This clone occurred once. The chain carries TRBV6-1 and TRBJ1-6, with D perhaps matching TRBD1 (5 bases). The V gene's germline CDR1 is MNHNS and CDR2 SASEGT. The V and J ends lost 7 bases and 0 bases respectively, with 7 bases between them. The CDR3 consists of 14 residues. The CDR3 is CASMGGSYNSPLHF. The CDR3 DNA follows: TGTGCCAGCATGGGGGGCTCCTATAATTCACCCCTCCACTTT.

This clone was counted once. The chain is built from TRBV9 and TRBJ2-3; no definite D call. Germline CDR1 reads SGDLS; CDR2 reads YYNGEE. The V gene lost 0 bases and the J gene lost 6 bases, with 14 bases spanning the gap. The CDR3 is made up of 15 amino acids. CDR3: CASSVGPTQVDTQYF. CDR3 bases: TGTGCCAGCAGCGTAGGACCGACTCAGGTCGATACGCAGTATTTT.

This clone was found a few times. The chain is built from TRBV4-1 and TRBJ2-3; D tentatively reads TRBD1 or TRBD2 (5 bases each). The CDR3 runs 16 residues. Trimming stripped 3 bases from V and 1 base from J, with 14 bases between. Looked up from germline, CDR1 is MGHRA and CDR2 is YSYEKL. CDR3 in amino acids: CASSHGDGRRTDTQYF. The CDR3 bases are TGCGCCAGCAGCCACGGGGACGGCAGACGCACAGATACGCAGTATTTT.

The chain recombines TRBV5-3 with TRBJ1-4; perhaps TRBD1 as D (5 bases). TRBV5-3 belongs to the ORF category, with a function that is uncertain. This CDR3 contains 17 residues. V was shortened by 0 bases and J by 4 bases, with 16 bases between the two germline ends. In DNA, the CDR3 is TGTGCCAGAAGCTTGGCCCTCGAAGGACACCTTAATGAAAAACTGTTTTTT. Residues: CARSLALEGHLNEKLFF.

The rearrangement links TRBV7-9 to TRBJ1-2, with D unresolved. Germline CDR1 reads SEHNR; CDR2 reads FQNEAQ (reference sequence). The CDR3 contains 13 residues. V was clipped by 5 bases and J by 10 bases, with 17 bases between them. The chain's CDR3 is CASSIDLLGVYTF. CDR3 in DNA: TGTGCCAGCAGCATCGACCTTCTTGGTGTCTACACCTTC.